The T cell receptor (beta chain) under discussion was sequenced for a study of spatial heterogeneity in lung cancer. This clonotype was observed a handful of times. Every cDNA TCR molecule received its own unique molecular identifier. TCRdb reanalysed the 5' RACE reads using MiXCR and keeps one entry per CDR3 protein. Among just under 95,000 distinct CDR3 sequences listed, around 12% were seen once. V shed 5 bases and J 6 bases; nucleotides not matched to a gene: 6. CDR1 is SGHTA, CDR2 FQGNSA, per germline. This CDR3 has 14 residues. Time point reported: sample taken at primary tumor resection. Sequencing covered unsorted whole RNA taken from tumor, nontumor lung or frozen PBMC. Samples came from 65 to 75 TRACERx patients with untreated early-stage lung cancer.

V usage is TRBV7-2 and J usage is TRBJ1-4, with 7 bases lining up with TRBD1. The material was PBMCs, obtained at surgery. The source is a male donor with early-stage non-small cell lung cancer. The CDR3 region is CASSRQGSDEKLFF. The CDR3 DNA reads TGTGCCAGCAGCCGACAGGGTTCAGATGAAAAACTGTTTTTT. The full variable domain, with the rest looked up from reference TRBV7-2 and TRBJ1-4, is GAGVSQSPSNKVTEKGKDVELRCDPISGHTALYWYRQSLGQGLEFLIYFQGNSAPDKSGLPSDRFSAERTGGSVSTLTIQRTQQEDSAVYLCASSRQGSDEKLFFGSGTQLSVL.